Included here is one TCR beta chain sequence, with context. The data were taken from a study of blood T cell repertoires in COVID-19. V lost 4 bases and J 2 bases, leaving 18 bases between the germline ends. Per germline, CDR1 MDHEN and CDR2 SYDVKM. The CDR3 consists of 17 residues. Measured with immunoSEQ multiplex PCR; TCRdb has only the in-frame clones, and not every one. The profile covers 150,000 to 200,000 clones, with approximately 86% appearing a single time and roughly 8% taken by the ten largest. Sequenced material: peripheral blood. The genes are TRBV28 and TRBJ2-1; D is perhaps TRBD2 (5 bases). This sequence originates from a man aged 55 to 69 with acute or convalescent COVID-19. In nucleotides, the CDR3 is TGTGCCAGCAGTTACGACCGGAGGACGCCGACCTACAATGAGCAGTTCTTC. This encodes CASSYDRRTPTYNEQFF.